What follows is one T cell receptor (beta chain) and its context. The data were obtained in a study of preoperative IRX-2 immunotherapy in early breast cancer. Treatment denoted: preoperative locoregional IRX-2 cytokine immunotherapy. Samples came from a phase Ib trial of preoperative locoregional IRX-2 cytokine immunotherapy. Assay: immunoSEQ multiplex PCR; the TCRdb copy retains only in-frame clones and omits some. In the table there are 4,000 or so clones, approximately 71% of which are singletons. Deletions cut 7 bases from V and 1 base from J, with 11 bases between. The V gene's germline CDR1 is LNHDA and CDR2 SQIVND (reference sequence). The CDR3 has 13 amino acids.

The receptor comes from a human donor with breast cancer. The chain links TRBV19 to TRBJ2-7; D remains unclear. The sample in question was tumor tissue, obtained after IRX-2 immunotherapy. Here the CDR3 DNA reads TGTGCCAGTAAAGACGGTATGTCCTACGAGCAGTACTTC. Translating gives CASKDGMSYEQYF.